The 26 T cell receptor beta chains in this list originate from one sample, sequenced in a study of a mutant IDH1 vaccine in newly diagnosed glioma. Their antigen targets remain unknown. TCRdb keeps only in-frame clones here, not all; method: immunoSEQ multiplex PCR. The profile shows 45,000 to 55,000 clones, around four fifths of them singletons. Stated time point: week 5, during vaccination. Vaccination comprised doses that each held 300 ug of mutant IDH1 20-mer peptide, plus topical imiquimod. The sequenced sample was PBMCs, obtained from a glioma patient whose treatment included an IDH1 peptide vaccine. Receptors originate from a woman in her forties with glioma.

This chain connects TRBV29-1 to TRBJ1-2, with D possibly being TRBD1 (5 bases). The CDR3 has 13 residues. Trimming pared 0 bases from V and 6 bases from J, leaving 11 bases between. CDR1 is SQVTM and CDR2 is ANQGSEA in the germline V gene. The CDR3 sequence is CSVEDGRVDGYTF. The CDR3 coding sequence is TGCAGCGTTGAAGACGGCAGGGTGGATGGCTACACCTTC.

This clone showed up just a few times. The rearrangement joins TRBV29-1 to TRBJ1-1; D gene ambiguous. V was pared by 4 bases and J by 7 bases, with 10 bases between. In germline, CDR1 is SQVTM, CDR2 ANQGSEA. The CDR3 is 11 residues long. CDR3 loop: CSVAPGLEAFF. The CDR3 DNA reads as TGCAGCGTTGCACCAGGCCTTGAAGCTTTCTTT.

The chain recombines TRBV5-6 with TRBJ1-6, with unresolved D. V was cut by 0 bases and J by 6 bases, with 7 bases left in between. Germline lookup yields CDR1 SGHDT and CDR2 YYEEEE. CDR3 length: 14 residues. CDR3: CASSLGEPNSPLHF. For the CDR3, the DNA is TGTGCCAGCAGCTTGGGTGAGCCTAATTCACCCCTCCACTTT.

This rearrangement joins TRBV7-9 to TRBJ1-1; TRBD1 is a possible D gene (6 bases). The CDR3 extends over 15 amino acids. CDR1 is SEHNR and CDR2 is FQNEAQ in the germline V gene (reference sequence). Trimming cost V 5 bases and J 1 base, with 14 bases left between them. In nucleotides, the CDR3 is TGTGCCAGCAGCCTAGGGGGAGGAGCGAACACTGAAGCTTTCTTT. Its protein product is CASSLGGGANTEAFF.

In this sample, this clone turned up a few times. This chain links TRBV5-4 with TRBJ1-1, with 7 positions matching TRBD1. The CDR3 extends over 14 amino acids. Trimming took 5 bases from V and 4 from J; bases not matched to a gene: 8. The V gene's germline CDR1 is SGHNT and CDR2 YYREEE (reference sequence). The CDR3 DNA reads TGTGCCAGCAGTCGTGGACAGGCGGGCACTGAAGCTTTCTTT. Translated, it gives CASSRGQAGTEAFF.

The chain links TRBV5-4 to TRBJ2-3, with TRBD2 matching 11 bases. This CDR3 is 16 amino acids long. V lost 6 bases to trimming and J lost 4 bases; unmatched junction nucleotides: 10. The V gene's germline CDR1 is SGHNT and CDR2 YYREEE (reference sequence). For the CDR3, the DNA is TGTGCCAGCAACACCTACACTAGCGGGGGAGCAGATACGCAGTATTTT. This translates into CASNTYTSGGADTQYF.

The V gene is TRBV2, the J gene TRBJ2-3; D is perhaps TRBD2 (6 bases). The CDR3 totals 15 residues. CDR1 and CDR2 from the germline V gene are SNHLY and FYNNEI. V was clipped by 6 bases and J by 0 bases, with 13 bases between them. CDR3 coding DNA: TGTGCCAGCAGAGCCGGGACTTCTAGCACAGATACGCAGTATTTT. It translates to CASRAGTSSTDTQYF. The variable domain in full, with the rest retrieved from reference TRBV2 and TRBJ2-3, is EPEVTQTPSHQVTQMGQEVILRCVPISNHLYFYWYRQILGQKVEFLVSFYNNEISEKSEIFDDQFSVERPDGSNFTLKIRSTKLEDSAMYFCASRAGTSSTDTQYFGPGTRLTVL.

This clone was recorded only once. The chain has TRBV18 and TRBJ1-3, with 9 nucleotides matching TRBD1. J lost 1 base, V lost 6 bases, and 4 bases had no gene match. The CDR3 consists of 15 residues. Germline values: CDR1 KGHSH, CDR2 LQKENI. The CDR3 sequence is CASSATGGSGNTIYF. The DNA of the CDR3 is TGTGCCAGCTCGGCGACAGGGGGTTCTGGAAACACCATATATTTT.

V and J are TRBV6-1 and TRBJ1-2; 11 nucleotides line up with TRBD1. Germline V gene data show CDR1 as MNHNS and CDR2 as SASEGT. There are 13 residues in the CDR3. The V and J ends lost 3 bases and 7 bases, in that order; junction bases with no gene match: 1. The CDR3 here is CASSDGTGGGYTF. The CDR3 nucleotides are TGTGCCAGCAGTGACGGGACAGGGGGTGGCTACACCTTC.

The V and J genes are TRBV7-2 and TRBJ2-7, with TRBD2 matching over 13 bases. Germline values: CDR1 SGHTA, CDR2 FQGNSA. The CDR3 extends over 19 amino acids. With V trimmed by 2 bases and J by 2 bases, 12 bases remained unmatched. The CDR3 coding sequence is TGTGCCAGCAGCTTAATATTGCCGACTAGCGGGGGGCAGGCCTACGAGCAGTACTTC. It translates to CASSLILPTSGGQAYEQYF.

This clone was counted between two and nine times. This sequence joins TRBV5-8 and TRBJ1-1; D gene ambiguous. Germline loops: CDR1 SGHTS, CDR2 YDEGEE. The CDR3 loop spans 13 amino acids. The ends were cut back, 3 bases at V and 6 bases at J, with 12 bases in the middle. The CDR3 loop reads CASSSQAGAEAFF. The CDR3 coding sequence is TGTGCCAGCAGCTCTCAAGCGGGAGCTGAAGCTTTCTTT. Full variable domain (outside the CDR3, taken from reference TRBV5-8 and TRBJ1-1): EAGVTQSPTHLIKTRGQQATLRCSPISGHTSVYWYQQALGLGLQFLLWYDEGEERNRGNFPPRFSGRQFPNYSSELNVNALELEDSALYLCASSSQAGAEAFFGQGTRLTVV.

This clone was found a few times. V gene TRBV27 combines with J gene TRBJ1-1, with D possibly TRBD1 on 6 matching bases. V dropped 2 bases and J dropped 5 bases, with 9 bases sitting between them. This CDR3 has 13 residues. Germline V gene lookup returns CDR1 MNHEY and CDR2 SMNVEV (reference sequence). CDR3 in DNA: TGTGCCAGCAGTTTAACAGGGCGAACTGAAGCTTTCTTT. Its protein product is CASSLTGRTEAFF.

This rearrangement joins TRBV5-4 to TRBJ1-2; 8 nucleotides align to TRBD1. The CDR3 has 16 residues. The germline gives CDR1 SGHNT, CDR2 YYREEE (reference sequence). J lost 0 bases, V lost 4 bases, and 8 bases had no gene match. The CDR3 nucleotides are TGTGCCAGCAGCCCCCCAGGGGGCTTCTCTAACTATGGCTACACCTTC. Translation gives CASSPPGGFSNYGYTF.

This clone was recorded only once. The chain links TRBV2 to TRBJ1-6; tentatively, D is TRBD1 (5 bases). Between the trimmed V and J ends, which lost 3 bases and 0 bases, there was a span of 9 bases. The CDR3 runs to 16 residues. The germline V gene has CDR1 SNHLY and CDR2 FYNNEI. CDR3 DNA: TGTGCCAGCAGTGACAGGGCAAGCTCCTATAATTCACCCCTCCACTTT. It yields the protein CASSDRASSYNSPLHF.

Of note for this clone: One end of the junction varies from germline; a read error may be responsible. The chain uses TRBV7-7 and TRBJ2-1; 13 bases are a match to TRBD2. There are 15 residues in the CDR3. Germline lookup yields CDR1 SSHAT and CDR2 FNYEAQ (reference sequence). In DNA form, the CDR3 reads TGTGCTAGCAGCATCGGGACTAGCGGGGTGAATGAGCAGTTCTTC. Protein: CASSIGTSGVNEQFF.

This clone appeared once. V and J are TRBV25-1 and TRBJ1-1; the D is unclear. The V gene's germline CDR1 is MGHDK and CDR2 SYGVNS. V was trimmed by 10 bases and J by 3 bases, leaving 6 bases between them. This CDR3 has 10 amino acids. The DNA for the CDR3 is TGTGCCACACAAGACACTGAAGCTTTCTTT. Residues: CATQDTEAFF.

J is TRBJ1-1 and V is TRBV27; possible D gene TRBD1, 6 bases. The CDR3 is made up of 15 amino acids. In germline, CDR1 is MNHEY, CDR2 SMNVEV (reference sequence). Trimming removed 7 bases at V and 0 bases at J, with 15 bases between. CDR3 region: CASKELQGVNTEAFF. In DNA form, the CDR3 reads TGTGCCAGCAAGGAATTACAGGGCGTGAACACTGAAGCTTTCTTT.

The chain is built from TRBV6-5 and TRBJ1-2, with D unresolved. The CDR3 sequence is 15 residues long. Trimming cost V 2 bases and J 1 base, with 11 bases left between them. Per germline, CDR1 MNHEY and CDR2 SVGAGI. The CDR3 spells CASSYGLALNYGYTF. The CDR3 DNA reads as TGTGCCAGCAGTTACGGCCTAGCCCTTAACTATGGCTACACCTTC.

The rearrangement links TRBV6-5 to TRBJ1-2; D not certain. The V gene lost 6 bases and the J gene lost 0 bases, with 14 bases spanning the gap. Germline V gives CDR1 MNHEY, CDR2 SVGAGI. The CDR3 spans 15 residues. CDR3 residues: CASRSPRRANYGYTF. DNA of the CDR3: TGTGCCAGCAGATCCCCCAGGAGAGCTAACTATGGCTACACCTTC.

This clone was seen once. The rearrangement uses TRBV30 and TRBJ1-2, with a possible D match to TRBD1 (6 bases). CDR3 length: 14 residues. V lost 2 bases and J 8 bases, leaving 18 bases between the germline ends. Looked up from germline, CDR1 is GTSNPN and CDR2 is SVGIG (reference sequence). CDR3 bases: TGTGCCTGGAGTTCCGGGACATCAGCACGAGGCTACACCTTC. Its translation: CAWSSGTSARGYTF.

For the CDR3, the DNA is TGCGCCAGCAGCTTGGCCAAGGGGGCGAACTATGGCTACACCTTC. It codes for CASSLAKGANYGYTF. The gene calls are TRBV5-1 and TRBJ1-2, with 7 positions matching TRBD1. V gave up 0 bases and J gave up 2 bases; unmatched junction bases: 4. The CDR3 is 15 residues long. Germline V CDR1 and CDR2: SGHRS, YFSETQ. Full variable domain (outside the CDR3, taken from reference TRBV5-1 and TRBJ1-2): KAGVTQTPRYLIKTRGQQVTLSCSPISGHRSVSWYQQTPGQGLQFLFEYFSETQRNKGNFPGRFSGRQFSNSRSEMNVSTLELGDSALYLCASSLAKGANYGYTFGSGTRLTVV.

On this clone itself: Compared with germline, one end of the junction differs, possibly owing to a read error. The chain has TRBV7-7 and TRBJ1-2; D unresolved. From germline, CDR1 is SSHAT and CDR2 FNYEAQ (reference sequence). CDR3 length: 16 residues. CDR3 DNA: TGTGCTAGCAGCAGTAGAGGAACTAACGTCGGGGTTGGCTACACCTTC. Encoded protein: CASSSRGTNVGVGYTF.

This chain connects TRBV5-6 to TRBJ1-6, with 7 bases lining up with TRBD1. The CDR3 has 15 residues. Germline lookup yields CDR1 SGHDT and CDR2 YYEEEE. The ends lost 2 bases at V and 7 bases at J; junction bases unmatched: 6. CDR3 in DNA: TGTGCCAGCAGCTTCCTGACAGGGAGAAATTCACCCCTCCACTTT. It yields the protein CASSFLTGRNSPLHF.

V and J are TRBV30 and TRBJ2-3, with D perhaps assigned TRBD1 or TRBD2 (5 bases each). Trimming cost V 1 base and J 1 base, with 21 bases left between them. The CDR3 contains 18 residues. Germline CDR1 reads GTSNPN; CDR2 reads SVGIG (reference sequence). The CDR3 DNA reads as TGTGCCTGGAGTGCAATAGGGTACCGGGACGCCGGCACAGATACGCAGTATTTT. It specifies CAWSAIGYRDAGTDTQYF.

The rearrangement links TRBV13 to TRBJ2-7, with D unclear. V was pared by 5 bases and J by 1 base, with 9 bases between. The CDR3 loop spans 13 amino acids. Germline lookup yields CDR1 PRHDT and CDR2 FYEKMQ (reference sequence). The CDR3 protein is CASSPRRSYEQYF. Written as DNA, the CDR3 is TGTGCCAGCAGCCCACGGAGATCCTACGAGCAGTACTTC.

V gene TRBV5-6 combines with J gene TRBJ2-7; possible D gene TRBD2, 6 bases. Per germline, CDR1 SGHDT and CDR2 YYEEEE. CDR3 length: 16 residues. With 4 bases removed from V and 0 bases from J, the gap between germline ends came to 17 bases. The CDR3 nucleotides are TGTGCCAGCAGCCCAAGACCGGGACTCAGCTCCTACGAGCAGTACTTC. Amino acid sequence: CASSPRPGLSSYEQYF.